This entry features one TCR beta chain sequence. The sample comes from a study of T cell responses to AZD1222 COVID-19 vaccine. The germline V gene encodes CDR1 SEHNR and CDR2 FQNEAQ (reference sequence). The CDR3 runs to 18 residues. V dropped 1 base and J dropped 6 bases, with 24 bases sitting between them. Produced via immunoSEQ multiplex PCR; TCRdb's table is partial and in-frame only. The sample has more than 100,000 clones, about 90% seen once. The sequence derives from an adult in good health. The specimen comprised peripheral blood, sampled on day 0 of AZD1222 vaccination. The chain uses TRBV7-9 and TRBJ1-1; D call uncertain. CDR3 coding DNA: TGTGCCAGCAGCTTAGGGCGCAGATCCAAAGTGGCAAGCGCTGAAGCTTTCTTT. As protein: CASSLGRRSKVASAEAFF.